The subject of this entry is one T cell receptor (beta chain). There are many counts of this clonotype. Its antigen has not been determined. Base qualities were left out, and no much larger clone turns up one base away. The receptor library was made with 5' RACE. The run used an Illumina HiSeq 2000. A universal primer binding site was introduced by template switching, and a unique molecular identifier was present in the final cDNA, enabling accurate counting of TCR cDNA molecules. First-strand cDNA for TCR alpha and beta chains was synthesized from specific primers in the conserved constant-segment region. To control for contamination, each cDNA library was double barcoded with a SMART-Mk sample barcode plus Illumina barcodes. TruSeq adapter sequences and Illumina sample barcodes were added in two successive PCR steps. The Illumina HiSeq platform was used with custom primers to sequence TCR alpha and beta cDNA libraries. Under the source paper's analysis protocol: MiGEC was used to process raw reads and extract unique molecular identifiers, and MiXCR was used to find CDR3 positions. For each individual, recombination models were inferred using an EM algorithm with the repgenHMM and IGoR tools. Shared clonotype analysis was performed with the tcR package in R, normalizing sharing by the product of cloneset sizes. Out-of-frame nonproductive sequences were analyzed to study raw recombination free of thymic and clonal selection effects. Using fastp at Q25 and MiXCR, TCRdb reprocessed the public reads and kept productive beta chains. Each CDR3 protein gets just one entry, which takes the most common genes and DNA from the rows behind it. TCRdb assigned the V and J calls; the authors' analysis was not used. Counted in this sample were 250,000 to 300,000 distinct CDR3 sequences; nearly 9.5% of them appeared once. The ten largest clones represent about 7.1% of the sample.

Every donor in the study was a healthy Caucasian. The twin cohort consisted of three pairs of female monozygotic twins, all aged 18 to 29 years. Positive isolation kits from Invitrogen were used to isolate CD4+ and CD8+ T cell populations. These data are taken from a study of identical twins (TCRdb year 2016). As for the study more broadly: TCR alpha and beta repertoires from monozygotic twins, unrelated adults of various ages and cord blood were deep-sequenced to test whether fetal clonotypes persist. To rule out contamination, replicate twin experiments were performed at different times with different library preparation protocols.

V loses 6 bases, J loses 1 base, and the germline ends lie 6 bases apart. Its CDR3 holds 11 amino acids, cysteine through phenylalanine. The only DNA kept is the CDR3, 33 bases in frame from the first base. CDR1 and CDR2 (SQVTM, ANQGSEA) derive from the germline V gene. Here is what the overall study found, with its caveats: Compared with coincidental sharing between unrelated individuals, out-of-frame TCR alpha sequences shared between twins had an excess of sequences with low generation probability. Because the same donors could not be followed over many years, the conclusions depended on cross-sectional statistical analysis. Zero-insertion analyses could be partly confounded by invariant T cells such as MAIT and iNKT, though diverse VJ usage argued against such confounding for most clonotypes. A weaker excess of twin sharing was found in beta out-of-frame sequences because the signal-to-noise ratio was lowered by fewer shared sequences. Out-of-frame TCR alpha sharing in monozygotic twins was systematically underestimated by recombination models, whereas sharing between unrelated individuals was in agreement with the recombination models. Abundant cord blood beta clonotypes carried fewer insertions; young adult naive repertoires showed a weaker similar trend, while memory repertoires showed none.

These same records also appear under a second study, on yellow fever vaccine responses in identical twins. As the second paper documents: According to the authors, the vaccine-induced T cell response in identical twins seemed to be partly convergent and partly specific to each individual. In the study, vaccine-responding T cell clones were precisely tracked in identical twins.

This TCR was sampled from a woman between 18 and 29 years old in good health. Sample: CD8+ T cells sorted from blood. The V and J genes are TRBV29-1 and TRBJ1-1; the D gene cannot be named for sure. The bases read TGCAGCGTCCGGGGGAACACTGAAGCTTTCTTT. It encodes CSVRGNTEAFF.